Sequencing of this T cell receptor beta chain was carried out in a study of OX40 agonist ivuxolimab in advanced cancers. This table comes from immunoSEQ multiplex PCR, and its TCRdb copy is limited to in-frame clones, with some not included. This sample has fewer than 85,000 clones, with less than 85% found just once. The TCR was taken from an adult with an advanced solid tumor such as melanoma, head and neck, liver or kidney cancer. This material consisted of CD4+ or CD8+ T cells sorted from blood, taken in a trial of the OX40 agonist ivuxolimab.

CDR3 protein: CASSLWGIAFF. In DNA, the CDR3 is TGTGCCAGCAGTTTATGGGGGATCGCTTTCTTT. This chain connects TRBV28 to TRBJ1-1; no clear D gene. The CDR3 has 11 residues. CDR1 is MDHEN and CDR2 is SYDVKM in the germline V gene. V lost 0 bases to trimming and J lost 11 bases, with 7 bases between them.